This TCR beta chain was retrieved from a study of blood T cell repertoires in COVID-19. Background on the study: Acute and convalescent COVID-19 samples came from the United States, Italy and Spain. From T cells, B-cell-depleted T cells, or PBMCs came the material, which was cDNA or gDNA.

The authors' processing: Estimation of nucleated cell counts relied on the amplification of reference gene primers. The repertoire was sequenced with immunoSEQ multiplex PCR; TCRdb's copy has only in-frame clones and lacks some. The D gene and trimming were derived from the DNA, and the V and J assignments and clone size from that table. Seen here are 150,000 to 200,000 clones, about 90% observed once, and the top ten hold about 3%. V dropped 7 bases and J dropped 5; count of bases not matched to a gene: 8. The CDR3 loop spans 15 amino acids. Germline lookup yields CDR1 KGHDR and CDR2 SFDVKD. The chain couples TRBV24-1 to TRBJ1-4, with 8 bases fitting TRBD1. The receptor was derived from a man in his 60s with acute or convalescent COVID-19. Specimen: peripheral blood. CDR3 in amino acids: CATSASGGLNEKLFF. CDR3 nucleotide sequence: TGTGCCACCAGCGCCTCAGGGGGCTTAAATGAAAAACTGTTTTTT.